Shown below are 5 T cell receptor beta chains from a single sample sequenced in a study of blood T cell repertoires in COVID-19. This table comes from immunoSEQ multiplex PCR, and its TCRdb copy is limited to in-frame clones, with some not included. There are under 95,000 clones in the sample; about four fifths occur only once, and 2% to 2.5% lies in the top ten. Sequencing was performed on peripheral blood. Receptor source: a woman aged 70-85 years with acute or convalescent COVID-19.

Here the CDR3 reads CASIPVLQDRGYEQYF. The DNA of the CDR3 is TGTGCCAGCATTCCGGTCCTCCAGGACAGGGGTTACGAGCAGTACTTC. The chain combines TRBV28 with TRBJ2-7; 9 nucleotides match TRBD1. CDR1 and CDR2 (germline): MDHEN, SYDVKM. This CDR3 comprises 16 residues. V shed 7 bases and J 4 bases; nucleotides not matched to a gene: 14.

The rearrangement links TRBV7-2 to TRBJ1-3; possibly TRBD1 for D (5 bases). Germline CDR1 reads SGHTA; CDR2 reads FQGNSA. This CDR3 is 15 amino acids long. The V gene lost 6 bases and the J gene lost 4 bases, with 16 bases spanning the gap. The CDR3 spells CASRLPGGSGNTIYF. The CDR3 DNA is TGTGCCAGCAGACTCCCTGGGGGGTCGGGAAACACCATATATTTT. The full variable domain, completed using reference TRBV7-2 and TRBJ1-3, is GAGVSQSPSNKVTEKGKDVELRCDPISGHTALYWYRQSLGQGLEFLIYFQGNSAPDKSGLPSDRFSAERTGGSVSTLTIQRTQQEDSAVYLCASRLPGGSGNTIYFGEGSWLTVV.

The chain links TRBV3-1 (or the pseudogene TRBV3-2) to TRBJ2-1; 7 bases are shared with TRBD2. Germline V gene sequence: CDR1 LGHDT, CDR2 YNNKEL (reference sequence). CDR3 size: 13 residues. The trim removed 5 bases at V and 9 bases at J, leaving 7 bases unmatched. For the CDR3, the DNA is TGTGCCAGCAGCAGACTAGCAGGCAGTGAGCAGTTCTTC. This translates into CASSRLAGSEQFF.

This rearrangement joins TRBV29-1 to TRBJ1-2; 8 bases line up with TRBD1. The CDR3 consists of 15 residues. Germline CDR1 is SQVTM and CDR2 is ANQGSEA. V was clipped by 7 bases and J by 2 bases; unmatched bases: 12. CDR3 bases: TGCAGCGCCGGGACAGGAGACGTAATCAACTATGGCTACACCTTC. Protein sequence: CSAGTGDVINYGYTF.

The sample holds one count of this clone. This chain links TRBV5-1 with TRBJ2-5; TRBD2 matches at 15 bases. The germline CDR1 and CDR2 sequences are SGHRS and YFSETQ. The CDR3 contains 17 residues. The trim removed 2 bases at V and 1 base at J, leaving 3 bases unmatched. The CDR3 region has the DNA TGCGCCAGCAGCTTCGGACTAGCGGGGGGGACCCAAGAGACCCAGTACTTC. Its protein product is CASSFGLAGGTQETQYF.